Included here is one T cell receptor (beta chain) sequence, with context. Its matching antigen is unknown. The data originate from a study of T cell responses to AZD1222 COVID-19 vaccine. TCRdb's copy holds only in-frame clones and misses some; the assay was immunoSEQ multiplex PCR. Altogether hundreds of thousands of clones are present, 85% to 95% being singletons, with the ten largest covering 0.5% to 0.7%. Whole-study results and caveats: The peak T cell response came first, and repertoires were sampled only after it.

Germline CDR1 SGDLS, CDR2 YYNGEE. The CDR3 runs to 14 residues. V lost 3 bases and J lost 7; bases outside the gene matches: 2. Both about-4-week and about-12-week second-dose recipients were combined. This clonotype was obtained from an adult who received the AZD1222 COVID-19 vaccine. The rearrangement uses TRBV9 and TRBJ1-4, with TRBD1 matching over 11 bases. Sequencing was performed on peripheral blood, taken 28 days after the second AZD1222 dose. The CDR3 protein is CASSAGTGGEKLFF. The CDR3 nucleotides read TGTGCCAGCAGCGCAGGGACAGGGGGTGAAAAACTGTTTTTT.